The 32 T cell receptor beta chains in this list originate from one sample, sequenced in a study of blood T cell repertoires in COVID-19. The method was immunoSEQ multiplex PCR; TCRdb's version includes in-frame clones alone and lacks a portion of them. The sample carries some 250,000 clones, about four fifths recorded once. What was sequenced was peripheral blood. The receptor source for this set is a woman at least 80 years old with acute or convalescent COVID-19.

J is TRBJ2-2 and V is TRBV7-6; TRBD2 matches at 11 bases. This CDR3 has 16 residues. The junction had 3 bases not matched to a gene; V was cut back by 5 bases and J by 1 base. Germline V gene sequence: CDR1 SGHVS, CDR2 FNYEAQ. The CDR3 spells CASSLTSGGNTGELFF. The CDR3 nucleotides read TGTGCCAGCAGCCTAACTAGCGGGGGGAACACCGGGGAGCTGTTTTTT.

This chain connects TRBV10-3 to TRBJ2-7; D possibly corresponds to TRBD1 (6 bases). V was trimmed by 8 bases and J by 7 bases, leaving 24 bases between them. The CDR3 has 15 residues. The germline V gene has CDR1 ENHRY and CDR2 SYGVKD. The CDR3 nucleotides are TGTGCCATCCGAAACTCTTTGCAGGGGCGTGGGGAGCAGTACTTC. It yields the protein CAIRNSLQGRGEQYF.

The chain uses TRBV2 and TRBJ2-5, with a possible D match to TRBD2 (7 bases). There are 15 residues in the CDR3. The germline CDR1 and CDR2 sequences are SNHLY and FYNNEI. Trimming left V 4 bases short and J 4 bases short, with 16 bases between. CDR3 protein: CASSGSKGGPETQYF. The DNA of the CDR3 is TGTGCCAGCAGTGGATCGAAGGGGGGGCCAGAGACCCAGTACTTC.

This clone was found once. The CDR3 DNA sequence: TGTGCCAGCAGCTCCAGGGTGTCCTACGAGCAGTACTTC. It translates to CASSSRVSYEQYF. The chain has TRBV5-6 and TRBJ2-7, with D perhaps matching TRBD1 (5 bases). The V and J ends lost 3 bases and 1 base respectively, with 8 bases between them. The CDR3 has 13 amino acids. The germline gives CDR1 SGHDT, CDR2 YYEEEE.

The rearrangement links TRBV19 to TRBJ2-7; D is perhaps TRBD2 (5 bases). V lost 6 bases, J lost 0 bases, and 9 bases lay in between. Germline CDR1 and CDR2: LNHDA and SQIVND (reference sequence). CDR3 size: 13 residues. The CDR3 region has the DNA TGTGCCAGTAGCCGGGGAAACTCCTACGAGCAGTACTTC. This encodes CASSRGNSYEQYF.

The V and J genes are TRBV2 and TRBJ1-1, with TRBD1 matching 8 bases. The CDR3 runs 14 residues. Per germline, CDR1 SNHLY and CDR2 FYNNEI. V shed 7 bases and J 0 bases; nucleotides not matched to a gene: 4. The CDR3 DNA is TGTGCCAGCATTCCGGACAGGGTGAACACTGAAGCTTTCTTT. This translates into CASIPDRVNTEAFF.

There are a few counts of this clone. This chain joins TRBV3-1 (or the pseudogene TRBV3-2) and TRBJ1-1, with TRBD1 as a possible D gene (5 bases). The CDR3 totals 14 residues. Germline loops: CDR1 LGHDT, CDR2 YNNKEL (reference sequence). V lost 4 bases to trimming and J lost 0 bases, with 9 bases between them. The CDR3 region has the DNA TGTGCCAGCAGCCCCGACAGAATGAACACTGAAGCTTTCTTT. Protein: CASSPDRMNTEAFF.

The rearrangement uses TRBV30 and TRBJ1-1, with 8 bases that match TRBD1. J lost 4 bases, V lost 3 bases, and 7 bases had no gene match. CDR1 is GTSNPN and CDR2 is SVGIG in the germline V gene (reference sequence). The CDR3 totals 14 residues. The CDR3 sequence: CAWRDRDKGTEAFF. In DNA, the CDR3 is TGTGCCTGGAGGGACAGGGATAAGGGCACTGAAGCTTTCTTT.

The genes are TRBV19 and TRBJ1-1; D possibly corresponds to TRBD1 (5 bases). V was shortened by 10 bases and J by 0 bases, with 9 bases between the two germline ends. The CDR3 is 12 residues long. CDR1 LNHDA and CDR2 SQIVND come from the germline V gene (reference sequence). The CDR3 sequence is CATLTVNTEAFF. In DNA form, the CDR3 reads TGTGCCACCCTGACAGTGAACACTGAAGCTTTCTTT.

The rearrangement joins TRBV28 to TRBJ2-1, with TRBD2 as a possible D gene (5 bases). There are 15 residues in the CDR3. Germline V lookup: CDR1 MDHEN, CDR2 SYDVKM. Trimming removed 6 bases at V and 6 bases at J, with 18 bases between. DNA of the CDR3: TGTGCCAGCAGCCCCCGCCGGACTCCCATCAATGAGCAGTTCTTC. Translating gives CASSPRRTPINEQFF.

V usage is TRBV2 and J usage is TRBJ2-7; TRBD2 matches at 7 bases. This CDR3 has 15 amino acids. Trimming cost V 6 bases and J 2 bases; bases outside gene matches: 10. Germline V CDR1 and CDR2: SNHLY, FYNNEI. CDR3 nucleotides: TGTGCCAGCAGCCGGGAGGTAGCGCCAACCTACGAGCAGTACTTC. This sequence encodes CASSREVAPTYEQYF.

This chain uses TRBV28 with TRBJ2-7, with 13 positions matching TRBD2. J lost 7 bases, V lost 5 bases, and 8 bases had no gene match. This CDR3 is built from 15 residues. CDR1 MDHEN and CDR2 SYDVKM come from the germline V gene. CDR3 protein: CASSPPGLAGREQYF. The CDR3 DNA reads TGTGCCAGCAGTCCACCGGGACTAGCGGGGAGGGAGCAGTACTTC.

The genes are TRBV3-1 (or the pseudogene TRBV3-2) and TRBJ2-1; no clear D. CDR1 is LGHDT and CDR2 is YNNKEL in the germline V gene (reference sequence). V lost 4 bases and J lost 9, with 10 bases in between. This CDR3 comprises 12 residues. Here the CDR3 DNA reads TGTGCCAGCAGCCCAAAAAACTTTGAGCAGTTCTTC. Translated, it gives CASSPKNFEQFF.

The rearrangement uses TRBV6-6 and TRBJ2-7, with 8 bases lining up with TRBD1. The CDR3 covers 15 residues. Germline V gives CDR1 MNHNY, CDR2 SVGAGI (reference sequence). V lost 3 bases to trimming and J lost 2 bases; unmatched junction nucleotides: 6. The CDR3 sequence: CASSYGTGGAYEQYF. The CDR3, as DNA: TGTGCCAGCAGTTATGGGACAGGCGGTGCCTACGAGCAGTACTTC.

The gene calls are TRBV7-3 and TRBJ2-1; possibly TRBD2 for D (6 bases). Germline assignment: CDR1 SGHTA and CDR2 FQGTGA. CDR3 length: 18 residues. Deletions cut 3 bases from V and 5 bases from J, with 23 bases between. Written as DNA, the CDR3 is TGTGCCAGCAGCTTCCTGGGCGGTCTATTAGGCGGGGACAATGAGCAGTTCTTC. Residues: CASSFLGGLLGGDNEQFF.

V is TRBV5-1 and J is TRBJ1-1; 7 bases are shared with TRBD1. Germline CDR1 reads SGHRS; CDR2 reads YFSETQ. This CDR3 is 17 amino acids long. V shed 0 bases, J shed 4 bases, and the junction held 12 bases outside the gene matches. The CDR3 DNA reads as TGCGCCAGCAGCTTGGTGGGGGTGCCCAGACAGGGCACTGAAGCTTTCTTT. Its protein is CASSLVGVPRQGTEAFF.

CDR3 coding DNA: TGTGCCATCAGTCGACAGGGGGGGAACACTGAAGCTTTCTTT. Translation: CAISRQGGNTEAFF. The V and J genes are TRBV10-3 and TRBJ1-1, with TRBD1 identical over 9 bases. CDR3 length: 14 amino acids. CDR1 is ENHRY, CDR2 SYGVKD, per germline. V was pared by 5 bases and J by 1 base, with 2 bases of the junction left unmatched.

This chain joins TRBV12-3 or TRBV12-4 and TRBJ1-2, with D unclear. V gave up 1 base and J gave up 6 bases, with 9 bases separating them. The CDR3 sequence is 13 residues long. CDR3 nucleotides: TGTGCCAGCAGTTTAGGAGGGCCGGATGGCTACACCTTC. This translates into CASSLGGPDGYTF.

The rearrangement uses TRBV3-1 (or the pseudogene TRBV3-2) and TRBJ2-5; TRBD1 aligns across 7 bases. The CDR3 consists of 15 residues. V trimming: 3 bases; J trimming: 3 bases; junction bases outside the gene matches: 7. Germline CDR1 and CDR2: LGHDT and YNNKEL (reference sequence). This CDR3 is CASSQGQTIKETQYF. CDR3 DNA sequence: TGTGCCAGCAGCCAGGGACAGACTATAAAAGAGACCCAGTACTTC.

The chain has TRBV6-5 and TRBJ1-3, with 8 bases matching TRBD1. Germline CDR1 reads MNHEY; CDR2 reads SVGAGI. The CDR3 runs 10 residues. Trimming cost V 6 bases and J 12 bases; bases outside gene matches: 1. CDR3 sequence (DNA): TGTGCCAGCAGGGACAGGGTCATATATTTT. It encodes CASRDRVIYF.

This chain uses TRBV5-3 with TRBJ1-5; D is ambiguous. Being an ORF, TRBV5-3 has a function that is uncertain. This CDR3 is 14 amino acids long. Trimming cost V 7 bases and J 1 base, with 12 bases left between them. In DNA, the CDR3 is TGTGCCAGAGAGCCTGAAGAAAGCAATCAGCCCCAGCATTTT. This translates into CAREPEESNQPQHF.

The chain links TRBV20-1 to TRBJ2-7; D gene unclear. CDR1 is DFQATT and CDR2 is SNEGSKA in the germline V gene (reference sequence). The CDR3 is made up of 10 amino acids. V lost 2 bases and J 7 bases, leaving 6 bases between the germline ends. The CDR3 reads CSARNREQYF. The CDR3 DNA reads as TGCAGTGCTAGAAATCGGGAGCAGTACTTC.

A single count supports this clone. The rearrangement links TRBV2 to TRBJ1-1; D gene unclear. This CDR3 is built from 14 residues. V gave up 6 bases and J gave up 5 bases, with 16 bases separating them. The germline V gene has CDR1 SNHLY and CDR2 FYNNEI. CDR3 region: CASSLVEVWTEAFF. Written as DNA, the CDR3 is TGTGCCAGCAGCCTCGTTGAGGTATGGACTGAAGCTTTCTTT.

This chain uses TRBV3-1 (or the pseudogene TRBV3-2) with TRBJ2-1, with D perhaps TRBD2 (5 bases). V lost 3 bases to trimming and J lost 6 bases, with 12 bases between them. CDR1 is LGHDT, CDR2 YNNKEL, per germline (reference sequence). The CDR3 length is 14 residues. CDR3 residues: CASSQPSGPNEQFF. CDR3 DNA: TGTGCCAGCAGCCAGCCAAGCGGCCCCAATGAGCAGTTCTTC.

This rearrangement joins TRBV19 to TRBJ1-6; no reliable D call. The V end was cut by 0 bases, the J end by 0 bases, with 12 bases between. The germline V gene has CDR1 LNHDA and CDR2 SQIVND (reference sequence). This CDR3 comprises 18 residues. Here the CDR3 reads CASSIDPGKSSYNSPLHF. The CDR3 DNA sequence: TGTGCCAGTAGTATAGATCCGGGAAAGAGCTCCTATAATTCACCCCTCCACTTT.

The chain combines TRBV5-1 with TRBJ1-1; 12 bases match TRBD1. V shed 0 bases and J 3 bases; nucleotides not matched to a gene: 3. This CDR3 is built from 16 residues. In germline, CDR1 is SGHRS, CDR2 YFSETQ. The CDR3 DNA follows: TGCGCCAGCAGCTTGGTGGGACAGGGGGCCGACACTGAAGCTTTCTTT. Residues: CASSLVGQGADTEAFF.

The chain joins TRBV6-1 to TRBJ1-3; D is uncertain. V gave up 0 bases and J gave up 2 bases, with 14 bases separating them. This CDR3 has 17 residues. Looked up from germline, CDR1 is MNHNS and CDR2 is SASEGT. The CDR3 nucleotides are TGTGCCAGCAGTGAAGCGGCAGGAGGGCTCCCTGGAAACACCATATATTTT. As protein: CASSEAAGGLPGNTIYF.

The chain couples TRBV18 to TRBJ2-3; 9 bases match TRBD1. The CDR3 contains 14 residues. Trimming removed 1 base from V and 4 bases from J; junction bases left unmatched: 0. CDR1 and CDR2 from the germline V gene are KGHSH and LQKENI. The DNA of the CDR3 is TGTGCCAGCTCACCACGGACAGGGGCAGATACGCAGTATTTT. Its translation is CASSPRTGADTQYF.

This chain joins TRBV18 and TRBJ1-5; TRBD1 matches at 9 bases. The CDR3 has 16 amino acids. Looked up from germline, CDR1 is KGHSH and CDR2 is LQKENI. V lost 6 bases and J lost 5; bases outside the gene matches: 11. This chain's CDR3 is CASSPETGGRDQPQHF. The CDR3, as DNA: TGTGCCAGCTCTCCGGAGACAGGGGGAAGGGATCAGCCCCAGCATTTT.

V and J are TRBV30 and TRBJ2-3; D call uncertain. There are 13 residues in the CDR3. Germline lookup yields CDR1 GTSNPN and CDR2 SVGIG (reference sequence). The germline V and J ends were trimmed by 0 bases and 3 bases, with 7 bases remaining between them. The CDR3 DNA follows: TGTGCCTGGAGTGTACTTCCAACAGATACGCAGTATTTT. Its translation is CAWSVLPTDTQYF.

The rearrangement links TRBV30 to TRBJ1-3, with TRBD1 matching over 7 bases. Germline trimming cut 0 bases from V and 1 base from J; bases unmatched to any gene: 9. This CDR3 spans 17 amino acids. In germline, CDR1 is GTSNPN, CDR2 SVGIG (reference sequence). The CDR3 loop is CAWSVLMTGRSGNTIYF. The CDR3 bases are TGTGCCTGGAGTGTACTCATGACAGGGAGGTCTGGAAACACCATATATTTT.

The chain has TRBV18 and TRBJ1-1, with 8 bases aligning to TRBD1. This CDR3 contains 14 residues. Germline assignment: CDR1 KGHSH and CDR2 LQKENI. J gave up 7 bases and V 2 bases, and 6 bases lay outside the gene matches. CDR3 nucleotides: TGTGCCAGCTCACCAATCGACAGGGGAAGTGAAGCTTTCTTT. Protein sequence: CASSPIDRGSEAFF.